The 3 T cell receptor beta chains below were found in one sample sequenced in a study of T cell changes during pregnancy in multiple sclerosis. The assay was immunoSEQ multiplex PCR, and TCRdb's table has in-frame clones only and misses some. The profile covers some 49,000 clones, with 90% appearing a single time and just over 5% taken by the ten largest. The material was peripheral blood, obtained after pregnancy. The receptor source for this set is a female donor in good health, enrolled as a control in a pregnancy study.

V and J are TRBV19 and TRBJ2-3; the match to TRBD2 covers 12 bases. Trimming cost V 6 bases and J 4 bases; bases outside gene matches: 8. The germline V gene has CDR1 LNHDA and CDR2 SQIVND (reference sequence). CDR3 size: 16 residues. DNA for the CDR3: TGTGCCAGTAGCAAACTAGCGGGGGGCAGAGCAGATACGCAGTATTTT. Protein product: CASSKLAGGRADTQYF.

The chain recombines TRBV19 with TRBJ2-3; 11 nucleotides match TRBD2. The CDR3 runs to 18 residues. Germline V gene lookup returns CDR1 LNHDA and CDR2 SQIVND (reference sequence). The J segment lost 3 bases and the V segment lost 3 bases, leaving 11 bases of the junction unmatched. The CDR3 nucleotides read TGTGCCAGTAGTATTGCCTCGATGACTAGCGGGGTTACAGATACGCAGTATTTT. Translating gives CASSIASMTSGVTDTQYF.

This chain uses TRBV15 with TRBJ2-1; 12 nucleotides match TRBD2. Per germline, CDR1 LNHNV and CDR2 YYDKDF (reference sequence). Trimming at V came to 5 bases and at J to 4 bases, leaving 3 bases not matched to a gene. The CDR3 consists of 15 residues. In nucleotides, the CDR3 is TGTGCCACCAGCGTGGGACTAGCGGGTTACAATGAGCAGTTCTTC. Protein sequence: CATSVGLAGYNEQFF.